This TCR beta chain was retrieved from a study of blood T cell repertoires in COVID-19. About the study: Both acute and convalescent COVID-19 samples were obtained from the United States, Italy and Spain.

Those who participated ranged in age from roughly 18 to 100 years and resided in 24 US areas. Participant reports of clinical history set cohort assignment. As originally analysed: Amplification of reference gene primers provided the estimated nucleated cell counts. Using immunoSEQ multiplex PCR, the repertoire was profiled, and TCRdb retains in-frame clones only, with some absent. The V and J calls and clone size come from that table; D and trimming were worked out from the DNA. In the table there are around 130,000 clones, roughly 87% of which are singletons. The CDR3 spans 16 residues. Unmatched junction bases numbered 7, after V lost 2 bases and J lost 2 bases. Germline CDR1 is LGHDT and CDR2 is YNNKEL (reference sequence).

The chain couples TRBV3-1 (or the pseudogene TRBV3-2) to TRBJ2-7, with 9 nucleotides matching TRBD2. The sequence derives from a man under 40 who had recovered from COVID-19. The sample taken for sequencing was PBMCs or T cells enriched from blood (not recorded which). CDR3 in DNA: TGTGCCAGCAGCCAATACCGGACTAGCGCTACCTACGAGCAGTACTTC. It codes for CASSQYRTSATYEQYF.